What follows are 22 T cell receptor beta chains derived from one specimen sequenced in a study of shared T cell receptors in the human thymus. Assay used: immunoSEQ multiplex PCR; TCRdb lists only in-frame clones, some missing. The repertoire holds 640,000 or so clones, with around 87% as singletons. This same sample was also taken into another study, of human thymus T cells.

The sequencing input was thymocytes. The receptors come from a boy under two years old with a congenital heart defect.

The genes are TRBV28 and TRBJ1-3, with TRBD1 matching over 10 bases. The CDR3 contains 19 residues. Unmatched junction bases numbered 10, after V lost 2 bases and J lost 0 bases. Germline V gene data show CDR1 as MDHEN and CDR2 as SYDVKM. The CDR3: CASSLPRDRGMSSGNTIYF. The CDR3 nucleotides are TGTGCCAGCAGTTTACCCCGGGACAGGGGAATGAGCTCTGGAAACACCATATATTTT.

V and J are TRBV27 and TRBJ2-7, with D perhaps matching TRBD1 (6 bases). CDR3 size: 16 residues. Germline V CDR1 and CDR2: MNHEY, SMNVEV (reference sequence). V shed 0 bases and J shed 2 bases, with 14 bases lying between them. The CDR3 bases are TGTGCCAGCAGTTTATCGATAAGAGGGGGACCCTACGAGCAGTACTTC. This translates into CASSLSIRGGPYEQYF.

This clone was found a few times. The chain uses TRBV5-8 and TRBJ1-5; perhaps TRBD1 as D (6 bases). This CDR3 comprises 16 residues. Germline CDR1 and CDR2: SGHTS and YDEGEE. The V gene lost 4 bases and the J gene lost 0 bases, with 14 bases spanning the gap. The CDR3 region has the DNA TGTGCCAGCAGCCCCGAACAGGGTAATAGCAATCAGCCCCAGCATTTT. This sequence encodes CASSPEQGNSNQPQHF.

This clone was seen only once. This chain uses TRBV4-3 with TRBJ1-6; D unclear. Germline CDR1 and CDR2: LGHNA and YSLEER. The CDR3 is made up of 15 amino acids. V lost 1 base and J lost 6, with 10 bases in between. CDR3 sequence: CASSQAHRSNSPLHF. CDR3 coding DNA: TGCGCCAGCAGCCAAGCTCACAGAAGTAATTCACCCCTCCACTTT.

The V gene is TRBV4-1, the J gene TRBJ2-3; 9 bases are a match to TRBD2. Germline values: CDR1 MGHRA, CDR2 YSYEKL. This CDR3 is built from 20 residues. Trimming removed 0 bases from V and 5 bases from J; junction bases left unmatched: 18. CDR3 nucleotide sequence: TGCGCCAGCAGCCAAGAATTGCGAATAGCGGGAGAATCCCCTGAAGATACGCAGTATTTT. Residues: CASSQELRIAGESPEDTQYF.

V gene TRBV5-8 combines with J gene TRBJ1-5; no reliable D call. Germline CDR1 and CDR2: SGHTS and YDEGEE. The CDR3 has 19 residues. V dropped 2 bases and J dropped 0 bases, with 21 bases sitting between them. The CDR3 loop reads CASSFIPFVTLTSNQPQHF. CDR3 coding DNA: TGTGCCAGCAGCTTTATACCGTTCGTGACACTTACTAGCAATCAGCCCCAGCATTTT.

The chain has TRBV4-1 and TRBJ2-3, with 12 bases identical to TRBD2. V shed 3 bases, J shed 2 bases, and the junction held 3 bases outside the gene matches. Looked up from germline, CDR1 is MGHRA and CDR2 is YSYEKL. The length of the CDR3 is 16 residues. The CDR3 DNA reads as TGCGCCAGCAGCCAGCCTAGCGGGGGGGACACAGATACGCAGTATTTT. Translating it yields CASSQPSGGDTDTQYF.

The chain is built from TRBV6-1 and TRBJ1-3; D not resolved. Trimming cost V 5 bases and J 4 bases, with 9 bases left between them. This CDR3 is built from 13 residues. Germline CDR1 is MNHNS and CDR2 is SASEGT. The DNA for the CDR3 is TGTGCCAGCAGTTATTTCCTCGGAAACACCATATATTTT. As protein: CASSYFLGNTIYF.

The CDR3 loop reads CASSVGARGSYEQYF. The CDR3 DNA reads TGTGCCAGCAGCGTAGGGGCTAGGGGCTCCTACGAGCAGTACTTC. The genes are TRBV9 and TRBJ2-7; TRBD1 is a possible D gene (5 bases). Germline V lookup: CDR1 SGDLS, CDR2 YYNGEE. This CDR3 is 15 amino acids long. V was shortened by 0 bases and J by 0 bases, with 10 bases between the two germline ends.

This sequence joins TRBV2 and TRBJ2-7; 7 bases are shared with TRBD1. Germline V gene lookup returns CDR1 SNHLY and CDR2 FYNNEI. V lost 6 bases to trimming and J lost 3 bases; unmatched junction nucleotides: 2. This CDR3 has 12 amino acids. In DNA form, the CDR3 reads TGTGCCAGCAGAACAGGGGTCTACGAGCAGTACTTC. Translating gives CASRTGVYEQYF.

The J gene is TRBJ1-2, the V gene TRBV9; TRBD1 aligns across 8 bases. The germline V gene encodes CDR1 SGDLS and CDR2 YYNGEE. This CDR3 is built from 15 residues. The ends lost 5 bases at V and 7 bases at J; junction bases unmatched: 13. The CDR3 here is CASSDNRGGRVGYTF. Written as DNA, the CDR3 is TGTGCCAGCAGTGATAACAGGGGGGGGAGAGTTGGCTACACCTTC.

This chain connects TRBV2 to TRBJ1-2; D is undetermined. The germline CDR1 and CDR2 sequences are SNHLY and FYNNEI. CDR3 length: 11 amino acids. Trimming left V 7 bases short and J 7 bases short, with 10 bases between. For the CDR3, the DNA is TGTGCCAGCATTTTGAGGGTTGGCTACACCTTC. Its translation: CASILRVGYTF.

This clone was picked up one time. This sequence joins TRBV28 and TRBJ1-5, with 7 bases that match TRBD1. Germline assignment: CDR1 MDHEN and CDR2 SYDVKM. This CDR3 is 14 amino acids long. After removal of 7 bases from V and 6 bases from J, the junction contained 9 bases not matched to a gene. The CDR3 DNA is TGTGCCAGCATCTCGACAGGGTCGAGTCAGCCCCAGCATTTT. Translating gives CASISTGSSQPQHF.

The chain employs TRBV2 and TRBJ2-3; TRBD2 matches 7 bases. Germline V gene data show CDR1 as SNHLY and CDR2 as FYNNEI. This CDR3 region has 17 residues. Germline trimming cut 6 bases from V and 1 base from J; bases unmatched to any gene: 13. The CDR3 DNA is TGTGCCAGCAGCCTGCTAAGCAGCGGGAATCGCACAGATACGCAGTATTTT. It encodes CASSLLSSGNRTDTQYF.

J is TRBJ1-4 and V is TRBV28; 10 bases align to TRBD1. The CDR3 extends over 17 amino acids. CDR1 and CDR2 (germline): MDHEN, SYDVKM. With 4 bases clipped from V and 8 bases from J, the junction kept 13 bases outside the gene matches. CDR3: CASSSGERQGAGEKLFF. DNA for the CDR3: TGTGCCAGCAGTTCCGGGGAGAGACAGGGGGCGGGGGAAAAACTGTTTTTT.

The rearrangement uses TRBV5-6 and TRBJ1-6, with unresolved D. This CDR3 region has 16 residues. Germline loops: CDR1 SGHDT, CDR2 YYEEEE. V was clipped by 0 bases and J by 3 bases, with 10 bases between them. The CDR3 region is CASSLGRESYNSPLHF. CDR3 bases: TGTGCCAGCAGCTTGGGTCGGGAGAGCTATAATTCACCCCTCCACTTT. Drawing the rest from reference TRBV5-6 and TRBJ1-6, the complete variable domain is DAGVTQSPTHLIKTRGQQVTLRCSPKSGHDTVSWYQQALGQGPQFIFQYYEEEERQRGNFPDRFSGHQFPNYSSELNVNALLLGDSALYLCASSLGRESYNSPLHFGNGTRLTVT.

This chain uses TRBV27 with TRBJ1-6, with 11 bases lining up with TRBD1. V lost 7 bases and J lost 1; bases outside the gene matches: 3. CDR3 length: 16 amino acids. CDR1 MNHEY and CDR2 SMNVEV come from the germline V gene (reference sequence). CDR3 amino acids: CASKGTGGSYNSPLHF. The CDR3 DNA is TGTGCCAGCAAGGGGACAGGGGGTTCCTATAATTCACCCCTCCACTTT.

This sequence joins TRBV7-9 and TRBJ2-1, with 11 bases matching TRBD2. With V trimmed by 3 bases and J by 7 bases, 5 bases remained unmatched. Germline V gene lookup returns CDR1 SEHNR and CDR2 FQNEAQ (reference sequence). This CDR3 region has 15 residues. The CDR3 DNA is TGTGCCAGCAGCTTGGGACTAGCGGTGATTAATGAGCAGTTCTTC. Residues: CASSLGLAVINEQFF.

The chain couples TRBV5-1 to TRBJ2-1, with a possible D match to TRBD2 (6 bases). Germline V gene lookup returns CDR1 SGHRS and CDR2 YFSETQ. Trimming took off 0 bases at V and 4 bases at J, with 14 bases between the two ends. The CDR3 is made up of 16 amino acids. DNA of the CDR3: TGCGCCAGCAGCTTGGATAGTAGCGGACGATACAATGAGCAGTTCTTC. Translated, it gives CASSLDSSGRYNEQFF.

The chain couples TRBV18 to TRBJ2-1; D is uncertain. The ends were cut back, 6 bases at V and 10 bases at J, with 13 bases in the middle. The CDR3 is made up of 12 amino acids. Germline assignment: CDR1 KGHSH and CDR2 LQKENI. The CDR3: CASSLVDGEQFF. CDR3 sequence (DNA): TGTGCCAGCTCCCTAGTAGACGGAGAGCAGTTCTTC. Drawing the rest from reference TRBV18 and TRBJ2-1, the complete variable domain is NAGVMQNPRHLVRRRGQEARLRCSPMKGHSHVYWYRQLPEEGLKFMVYLQKENIIDESGMPKERFSAEFPKEGPSILRIQQVVRGDSAAYFCASSLVDGEQFFGPGTRLTVL.

V and J are TRBV28 and TRBJ2-6; D possibly corresponds to TRBD1 (5 bases). V dropped 7 bases and J dropped 0 bases, with 22 bases sitting between them. Looked up from germline, CDR1 is MDHEN and CDR2 is SYDVKM. CDR3 length equals 19 residues. Here the CDR3 reads CASNPSAGIHFSGANVLTF. In DNA, the CDR3 is TGTGCCAGCAATCCTTCCGCAGGGATCCATTTCTCTGGGGCCAACGTCCTGACTTTC.

The chain combines TRBV19 with TRBJ1-5, with D perhaps matching TRBD1 (5 bases). This CDR3 has 20 amino acids. CDR1 is LNHDA, CDR2 SQIVND, per germline (reference sequence). V was cut by 3 bases and J by 3 bases, with 27 bases left in between. The CDR3 here is CASSISGQGKGRNINQPQHF. The CDR3 DNA follows: TGTGCCAGTAGTATCTCGGGGCAGGGAAAAGGGAGGAATATCAATCAGCCCCAGCATTTT.